The table lists the clone carrying this T cell receptor beta chain with many counts. Its antigen is unknown. The TCR library protocol attached unique molecular identifiers to the individual cDNA molecules. TCRdb reanalysed the 5' RACE reads using MiXCR and keeps one entry per CDR3 protein. The sample has 43,000 or so distinct CDR3 sequences, roughly 4% seen once. The sample comes from a study of early T cells in non-severe SARS-CoV-2 infection. Whole-study findings and limits: Anti-spike CD8 responses were favored by VDJdb matching, which missed private and CD4 specificities.

V lost 5 bases, J lost 2 bases, and 11 bases lay in between. Per the germline V gene, CDR1 is SQVTM and CDR2 is ANQGSEA. The CDR3 covers 13 residues. The chain uses TRBV29-1 and TRBJ2-3; tentative D call: TRBD1 (5 bases). The sequence came from an adult who was a healthcare worker with PCR-confirmed SARS-CoV-2 infection or an uninfected control (not recorded which). Sequenced: whole blood. The CDR3 sequence: CSVRGTITDTQYF. DNA of the CDR3: TGCAGCGTTAGGGGAACAATCACAGATACGCAGTATTTT.